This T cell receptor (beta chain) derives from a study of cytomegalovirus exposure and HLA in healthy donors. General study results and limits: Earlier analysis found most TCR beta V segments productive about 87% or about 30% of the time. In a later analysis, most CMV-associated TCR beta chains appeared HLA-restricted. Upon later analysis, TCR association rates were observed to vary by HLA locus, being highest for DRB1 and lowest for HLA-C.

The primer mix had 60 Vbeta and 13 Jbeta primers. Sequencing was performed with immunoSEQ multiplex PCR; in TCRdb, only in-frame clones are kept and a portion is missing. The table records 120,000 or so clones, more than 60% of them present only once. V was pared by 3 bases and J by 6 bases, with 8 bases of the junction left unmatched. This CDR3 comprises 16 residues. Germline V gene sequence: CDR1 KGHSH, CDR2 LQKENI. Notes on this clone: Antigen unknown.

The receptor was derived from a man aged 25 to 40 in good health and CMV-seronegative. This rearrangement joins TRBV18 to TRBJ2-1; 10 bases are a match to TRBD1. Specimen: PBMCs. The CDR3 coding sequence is TGTGCCAGCTCACCCTCCCCCGGACAGGGGGGCAATGAGCAGTTCTTC. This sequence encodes CASSPSPGQGGNEQFF.